Presented here are 5 T cell receptor beta chains from one specimen sequenced in a study of metastatic and nonmetastatic thyroid tumors. TCRdb called clones again from the PCR reads with MiXCR. The sample includes tens of thousands of clones, 15% to 20% of them seen just once. The entire patient cohort was treatment-naive prior to thyroid surgery. Sample: blood. These receptors were collected from a female donor with papillary thyroid cancer or a benign thyroid nodule (not recorded which). Some clones in this sample may be carry-over from other donors' samples.

This clone was observed at least ten times. The V gene is TRBV12-3 or TRBV12-4, the J gene TRBJ1-5, with D unresolved. The V gene lost 3 bases and the J gene lost 0 bases, with 9 bases spanning the gap. The CDR3 has 15 amino acids. CDR3 in DNA: TGTGCCAGCAGTTTCGGTCGGATTAGCAATCAGCCCCAGCATTTT. Protein: CASSFGRISNQPQHF.

This clone occurred many times. The V gene is TRBV20-1, the J gene TRBJ2-5, with TRBD2 identical over 9 bases. The CDR3 extends over 18 amino acids. Germline V gives CDR1 DFQATT, CDR2 SNEGSKA (reference sequence). J was trimmed by 4 bases and V by 4 bases; bases with no gene match: 19. The CDR3 DNA follows: TGCAGTGCTAAAAACAGGGCCCCACTAGCGGGTATCGGAGAGACCCAGTACTTC. Encoded protein: CSAKNRAPLAGIGETQYF.

This clone has at least ten counts. The V and J genes are TRBV28 and TRBJ1-5; no firm D call. The V and J ends lost 9 bases and 1 base respectively, with 4 bases between them. Germline V lookup: CDR1 MDHEN, CDR2 SYDVKM. CDR3 length: 11 amino acids. The CDR3 DNA reads TGTGCCAGTACCAGCAATCAGCCCCAGCATTTT. Amino acids: CASTSNQPQHF.

At least ten counts were recorded for this clone. CDR3 nucleotides: TGTGCCAGCAGCCAACCGGGACACATCCCTGGGGATACGCAGTATTTT. Amino acid sequence: CASSQPGHIPGDTQYF. The rearrangement uses TRBV3-1 and TRBJ2-3; a possible D gene is TRBD1 (6 bases). V was clipped by 2 bases and J by 6 bases, with 18 bases between them. The CDR3 loop spans 16 amino acids. Germline V gives CDR1 LGHDT, CDR2 YNNKEL (reference sequence).

This clone was observed a handful of times. A much larger clone sits a single nucleotide away, making a read error possible. The rearrangement joins TRBV29-1 to TRBJ1-2, with D unresolved. Per the germline V gene, CDR1 is SQVTM and CDR2 is ANQGSEA. V lost 2 bases and J 9 bases, leaving 4 bases between the germline ends. The CDR3 totals 9 residues. The CDR3 coding sequence is TGCAGCGTTGAATCTTGCTACACCTTC. Its translation: CSVESCYTF.